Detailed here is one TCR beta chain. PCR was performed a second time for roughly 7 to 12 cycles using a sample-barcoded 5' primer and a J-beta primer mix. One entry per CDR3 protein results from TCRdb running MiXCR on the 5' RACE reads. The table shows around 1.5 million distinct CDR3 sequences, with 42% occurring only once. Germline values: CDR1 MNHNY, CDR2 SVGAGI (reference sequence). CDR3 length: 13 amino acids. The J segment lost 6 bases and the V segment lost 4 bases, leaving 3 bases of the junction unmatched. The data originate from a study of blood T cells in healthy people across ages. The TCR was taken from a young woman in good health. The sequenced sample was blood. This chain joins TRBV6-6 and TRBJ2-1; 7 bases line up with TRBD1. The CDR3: CASSFRDSNEQFF. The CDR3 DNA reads TGTGCCAGCAGTTTTAGGGACAGCAATGAGCAGTTCTTC.